The sequence of this T cell receptor (beta chain) was determined in a study of blood T cell repertoires in COVID-19. Looking at the study overall: COVID-19 samples from acute and convalescent phases originated in the United States, Italy and Spain.

Looked up from germline, CDR1 is SGHNT and CDR2 is YYREEE (reference sequence). The CDR3 has 11 amino acids. Between the trimmed V and J ends, which lost 7 bases and 2 bases, there was a span of 6 bases. In the original workflow: Using reference gene primer amplification, nucleated cell counts were estimated. The data were produced by immunoSEQ multiplex PCR, yet TCRdb's version contains in-frame clones alone and is incomplete. V and J calls and clone size are those listed in that table; D and trimming were worked out from the DNA. The repertoire holds 35,000 to 55,000 clones, 90% to 95% seen once, with about 6% in the top ten.

The clonotype was recovered from a human donor in a cohort sampled during active COVID-19. Sequenced material: peripheral blood. The chain joins TRBV5-4 to TRBJ1-2; D is possibly TRBD1 (5 bases). The CDR3 spells CASGANYGYTF. The CDR3 DNA reads as TGTGCCAGCGGGGCGAACTATGGCTACACCTTC.